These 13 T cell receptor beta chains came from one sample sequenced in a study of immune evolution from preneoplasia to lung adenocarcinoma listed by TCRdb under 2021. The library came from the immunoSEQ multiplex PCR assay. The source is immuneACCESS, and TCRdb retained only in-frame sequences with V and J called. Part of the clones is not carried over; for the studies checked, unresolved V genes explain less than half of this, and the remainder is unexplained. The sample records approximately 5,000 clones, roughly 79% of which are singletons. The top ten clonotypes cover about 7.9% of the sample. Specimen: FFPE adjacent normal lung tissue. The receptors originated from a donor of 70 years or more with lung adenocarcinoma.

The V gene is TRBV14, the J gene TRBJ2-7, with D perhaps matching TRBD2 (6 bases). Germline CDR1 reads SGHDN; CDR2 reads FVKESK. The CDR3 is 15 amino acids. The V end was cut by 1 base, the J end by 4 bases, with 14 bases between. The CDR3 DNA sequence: TGTGCCAGCAGCCAAGGCCGAGCGGGCATATACGAGCAGTACTTC. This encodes CASSQGRAGIYEQYF.

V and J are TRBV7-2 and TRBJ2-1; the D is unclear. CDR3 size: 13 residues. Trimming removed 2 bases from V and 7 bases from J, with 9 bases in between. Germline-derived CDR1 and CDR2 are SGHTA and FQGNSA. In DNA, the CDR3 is TGTGCCAGCAGCTTACGAGTGGCAAATGAGCAGTTCTTC. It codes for CASSLRVANEQFF.

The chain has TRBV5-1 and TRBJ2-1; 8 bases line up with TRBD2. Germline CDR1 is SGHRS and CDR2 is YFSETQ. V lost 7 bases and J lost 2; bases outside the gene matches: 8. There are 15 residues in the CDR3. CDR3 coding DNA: TGCGCCAGCGGCATGTCAGCGGGAGCCTACAATGAGCAGTTCTTC. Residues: CASGMSAGAYNEQFF.

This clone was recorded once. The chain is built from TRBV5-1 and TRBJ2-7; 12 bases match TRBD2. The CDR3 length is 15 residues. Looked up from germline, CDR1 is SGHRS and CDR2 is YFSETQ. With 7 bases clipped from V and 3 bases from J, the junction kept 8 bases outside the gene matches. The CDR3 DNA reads TGCGCCAGCCGCGGACTAGCGGGATCCCGCTACGAGCAGTACTTC. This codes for CASRGLAGSRYEQYF.

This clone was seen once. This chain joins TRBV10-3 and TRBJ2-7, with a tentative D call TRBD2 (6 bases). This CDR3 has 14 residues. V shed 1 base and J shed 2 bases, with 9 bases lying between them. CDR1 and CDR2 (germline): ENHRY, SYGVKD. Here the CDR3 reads CAISEFGGAYEQYF. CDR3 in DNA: TGTGCCATCAGTGAGTTTGGCGGGGCCTACGAGCAGTACTTC.

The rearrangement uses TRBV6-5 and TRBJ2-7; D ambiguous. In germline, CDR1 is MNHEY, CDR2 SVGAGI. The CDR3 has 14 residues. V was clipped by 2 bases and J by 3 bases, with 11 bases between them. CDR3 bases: TGTGCCAGCAGTTACCGCCGCGGAAACTACGAGCAGTACTTC. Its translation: CASSYRRGNYEQYF.

This chain's CDR3 is CASSSGGGRASNEQFF. The CDR3 DNA follows: TGCGCCAGCAGCTCCGGGGGCGGGAGGGCCTCCAATGAGCAGTTCTTC. The chain carries TRBV10-1 and TRBJ2-1; 9 bases agree with TRBD2. Germline V gives CDR1 WNHNN, CDR2 SYGVQD (reference sequence). The CDR3 has 16 residues. V was pared by 6 bases and J by 6 bases, with 12 bases of the junction left unmatched.

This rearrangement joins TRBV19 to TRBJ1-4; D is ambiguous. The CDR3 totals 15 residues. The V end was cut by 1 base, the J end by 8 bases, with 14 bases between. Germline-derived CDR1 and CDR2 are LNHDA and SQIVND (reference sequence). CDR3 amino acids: CASSIGHSLEEKLFF. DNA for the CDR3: TGTGCCAGTAGTATAGGCCACAGCCTGGAGGAAAAACTGTTTTTT.

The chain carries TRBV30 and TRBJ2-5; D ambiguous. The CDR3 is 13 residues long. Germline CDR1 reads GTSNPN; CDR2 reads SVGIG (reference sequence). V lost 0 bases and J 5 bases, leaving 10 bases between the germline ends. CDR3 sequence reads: CAWSVGTIETQYF. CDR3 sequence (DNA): TGTGCCTGGAGTGTTGGTACAATTGAGACCCAGTACTTC.

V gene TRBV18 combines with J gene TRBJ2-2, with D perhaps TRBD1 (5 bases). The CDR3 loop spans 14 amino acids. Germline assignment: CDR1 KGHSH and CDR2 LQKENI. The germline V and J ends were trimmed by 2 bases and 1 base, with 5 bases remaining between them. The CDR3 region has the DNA TGTGCCAGCTCACCAGGACAGAACACCGGGGAGCTGTTTTTT. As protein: CASSPGQNTGELFF.

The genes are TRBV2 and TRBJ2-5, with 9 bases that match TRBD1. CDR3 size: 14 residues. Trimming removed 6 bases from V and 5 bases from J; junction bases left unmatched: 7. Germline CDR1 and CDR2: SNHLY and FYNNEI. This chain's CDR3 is CASRNRGRAETQYF. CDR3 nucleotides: TGTGCCAGCAGAAACAGGGGGCGCGCGGAGACCCAGTACTTC.

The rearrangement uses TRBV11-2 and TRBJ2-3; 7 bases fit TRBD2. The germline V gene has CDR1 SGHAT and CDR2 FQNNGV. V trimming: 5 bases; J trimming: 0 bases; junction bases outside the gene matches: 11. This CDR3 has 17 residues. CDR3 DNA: TGTGCCAGCAGCCTCCTCGGGGGGTTAGCGAGCACAGATACGCAGTATTTT. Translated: CASSLLGGLASTDTQYF.

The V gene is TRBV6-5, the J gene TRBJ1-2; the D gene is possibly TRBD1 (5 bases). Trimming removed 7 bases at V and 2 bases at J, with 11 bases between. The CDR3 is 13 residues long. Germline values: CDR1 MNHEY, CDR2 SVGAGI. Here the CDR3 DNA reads TGTGCCAGCACCCTCGACAGAAACTATGGCTACACCTTC. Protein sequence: CASTLDRNYGYTF.